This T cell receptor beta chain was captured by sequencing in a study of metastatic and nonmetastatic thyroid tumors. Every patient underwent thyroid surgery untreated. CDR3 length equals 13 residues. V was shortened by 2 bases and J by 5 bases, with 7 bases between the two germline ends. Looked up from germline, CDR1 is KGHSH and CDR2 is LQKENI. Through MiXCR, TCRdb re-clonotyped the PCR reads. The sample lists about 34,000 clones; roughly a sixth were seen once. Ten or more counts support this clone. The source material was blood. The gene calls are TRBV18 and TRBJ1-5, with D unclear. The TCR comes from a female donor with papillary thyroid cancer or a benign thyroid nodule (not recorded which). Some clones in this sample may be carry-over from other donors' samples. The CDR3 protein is CASSPGQHQPQHF. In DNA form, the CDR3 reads TGTGCCAGCTCACCAGGGCAACATCAGCCCCAGCATTTT.